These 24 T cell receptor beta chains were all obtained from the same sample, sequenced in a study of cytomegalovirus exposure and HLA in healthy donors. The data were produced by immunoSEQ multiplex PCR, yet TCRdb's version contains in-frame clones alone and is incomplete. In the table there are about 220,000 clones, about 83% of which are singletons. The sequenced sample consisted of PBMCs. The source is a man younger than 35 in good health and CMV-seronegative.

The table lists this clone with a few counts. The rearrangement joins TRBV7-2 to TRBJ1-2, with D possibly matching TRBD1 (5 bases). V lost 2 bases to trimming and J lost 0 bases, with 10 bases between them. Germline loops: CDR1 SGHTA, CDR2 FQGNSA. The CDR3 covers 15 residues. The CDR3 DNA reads TGTGCCAGCAGCTTACCTCAGGGAACTAACTATGGCTACACCTTC. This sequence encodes CASSLPQGTNYGYTF.

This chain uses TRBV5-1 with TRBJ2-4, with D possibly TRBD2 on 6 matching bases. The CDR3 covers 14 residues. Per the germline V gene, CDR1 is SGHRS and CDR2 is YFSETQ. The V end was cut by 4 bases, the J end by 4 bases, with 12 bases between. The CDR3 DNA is TGCGCCAGCAGCGGAAACCGGGAGAAAAACATTCAGTACTTC. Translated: CASSGNREKNIQYF.

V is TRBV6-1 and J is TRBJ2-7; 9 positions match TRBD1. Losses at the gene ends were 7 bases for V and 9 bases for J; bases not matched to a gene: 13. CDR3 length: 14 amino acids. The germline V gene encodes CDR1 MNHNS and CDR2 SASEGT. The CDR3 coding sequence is TGTGCCAGCACCCCACAGGGGGCCCCCTCCGGGCAGTACTTC. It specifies CASTPQGAPSGQYF.

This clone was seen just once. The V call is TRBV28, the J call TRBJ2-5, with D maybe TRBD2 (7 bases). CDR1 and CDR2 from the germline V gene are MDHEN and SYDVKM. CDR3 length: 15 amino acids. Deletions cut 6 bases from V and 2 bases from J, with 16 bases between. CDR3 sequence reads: CASRGGGGLQETQYF. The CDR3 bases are TGTGCCAGCAGGGGAGGGGGAGGATTGCAAGAGACCCAGTACTTC.

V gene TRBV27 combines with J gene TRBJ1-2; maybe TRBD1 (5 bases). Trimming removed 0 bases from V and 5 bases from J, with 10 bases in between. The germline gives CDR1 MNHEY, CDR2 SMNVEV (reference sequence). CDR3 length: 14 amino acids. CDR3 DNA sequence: TGTGCCAGCAGTTTATCGCTCAACAGGTATGGCTACACCTTC. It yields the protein CASSLSLNRYGYTF.

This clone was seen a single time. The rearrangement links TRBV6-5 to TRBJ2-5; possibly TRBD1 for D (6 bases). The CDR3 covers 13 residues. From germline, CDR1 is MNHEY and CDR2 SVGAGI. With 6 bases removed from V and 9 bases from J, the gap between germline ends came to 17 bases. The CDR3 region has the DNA TGTGCCAGCAGCCTGGGACAAAAAGGGGCCCAGTACTTC. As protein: CASSLGQKGAQYF.

The chain's CDR3 is CASSHFTGVTEAFF. For the CDR3, the DNA is TGCGCCAGCAGCCATTTTACAGGGGTCACTGAAGCTTTCTTT. The chain combines TRBV4-3 with TRBJ1-1; 7 bases are shared with TRBD1. CDR1 is LGHNA and CDR2 is YSLEER in the germline V gene. J was trimmed by 4 bases and V by 3 bases; bases with no gene match: 5. The CDR3 runs 14 residues.

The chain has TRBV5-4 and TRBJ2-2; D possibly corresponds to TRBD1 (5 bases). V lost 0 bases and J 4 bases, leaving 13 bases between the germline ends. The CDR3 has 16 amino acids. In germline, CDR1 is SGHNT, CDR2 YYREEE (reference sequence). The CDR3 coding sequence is TGTGCCAGCAGCTTGGATGGTGGAAGGGGCACCGGGGAGCTGTTTTTT. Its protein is CASSLDGGRGTGELFF.

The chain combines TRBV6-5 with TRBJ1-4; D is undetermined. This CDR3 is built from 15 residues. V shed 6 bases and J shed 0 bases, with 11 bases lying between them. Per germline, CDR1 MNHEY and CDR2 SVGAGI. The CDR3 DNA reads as TGTGCCAGCAGCCCCTACCGTGCAACTAATGAAAAACTGTTTTTT. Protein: CASSPYRATNEKLFF.

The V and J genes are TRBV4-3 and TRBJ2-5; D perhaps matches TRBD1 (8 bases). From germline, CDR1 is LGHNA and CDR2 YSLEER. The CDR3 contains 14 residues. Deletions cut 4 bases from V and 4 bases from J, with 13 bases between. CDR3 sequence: CASSRGGTGETQYF. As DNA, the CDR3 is TGCGCCAGCAGCCGGGGGGGGACAGGAGAGACCCAGTACTTC.

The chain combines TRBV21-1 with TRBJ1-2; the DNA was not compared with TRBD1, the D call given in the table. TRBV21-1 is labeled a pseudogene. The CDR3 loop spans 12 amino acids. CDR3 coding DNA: TGTGCCAGCATCAGGGGCTGGTATGGCTACACCTTC. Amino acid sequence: CASIRGWYGYTF.

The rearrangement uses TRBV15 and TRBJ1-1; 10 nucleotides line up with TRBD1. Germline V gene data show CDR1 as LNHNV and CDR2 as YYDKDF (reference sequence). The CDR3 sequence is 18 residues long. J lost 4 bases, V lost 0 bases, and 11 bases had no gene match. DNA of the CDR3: TGTGCCACCAGCAGAGATGGATTCGGGACAGGGGCGCCCACTGAAGCTTTCTTT. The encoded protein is CATSRDGFGTGAPTEAFF.

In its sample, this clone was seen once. In DNA form, the CDR3 reads TGTGCCAGCAGCTTCAAGGGGGCTAGGAACACTGAAGCTTTCTTT. Residues: CASSFKGARNTEAFF. The chain recombines TRBV5-4 with TRBJ1-1; 7 bases map to TRBD1. V lost 2 bases and J lost 1; bases outside the gene matches: 5. There are 15 residues in the CDR3. The germline V gene has CDR1 SGHNT and CDR2 YYREEE (reference sequence).

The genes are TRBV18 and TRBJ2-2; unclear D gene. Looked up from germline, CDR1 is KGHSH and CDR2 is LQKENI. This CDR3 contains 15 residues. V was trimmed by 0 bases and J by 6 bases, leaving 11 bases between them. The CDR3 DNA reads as TGTGCCAGCTCACCACCCGATAGTCTATCCGGGGAGCTGTTTTTT. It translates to CASSPPDSLSGELFF.

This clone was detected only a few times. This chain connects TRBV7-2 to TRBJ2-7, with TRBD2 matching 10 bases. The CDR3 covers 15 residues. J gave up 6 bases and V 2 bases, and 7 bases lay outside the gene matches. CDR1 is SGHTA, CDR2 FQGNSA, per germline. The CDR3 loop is CASSLPPAGGREQYF. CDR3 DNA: TGTGCCAGCAGCTTACCGCCAGCGGGAGGGCGCGAGCAGTACTTC.

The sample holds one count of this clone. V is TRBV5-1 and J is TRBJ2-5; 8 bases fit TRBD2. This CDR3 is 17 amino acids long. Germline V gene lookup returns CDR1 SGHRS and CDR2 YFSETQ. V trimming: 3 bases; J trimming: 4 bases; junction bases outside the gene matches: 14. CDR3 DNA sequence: TGCGCCAGCAGCTCGGGGAGGAGCGGGAGTGTGGTAGAGACCCAGTACTTC. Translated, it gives CASSSGRSGSVVETQYF.

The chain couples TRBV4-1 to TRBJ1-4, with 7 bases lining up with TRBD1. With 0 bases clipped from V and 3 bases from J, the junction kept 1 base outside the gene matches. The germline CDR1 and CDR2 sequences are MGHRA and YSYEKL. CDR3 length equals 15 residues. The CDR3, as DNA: TGCGCCAGCAGCCAAGATGGGACAGCTAATGAAAAACTGTTTTTT. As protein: CASSQDGTANEKLFF.

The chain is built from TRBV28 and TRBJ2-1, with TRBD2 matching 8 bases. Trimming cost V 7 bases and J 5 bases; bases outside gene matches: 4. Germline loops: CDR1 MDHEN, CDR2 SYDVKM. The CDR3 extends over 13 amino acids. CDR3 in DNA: TGTGCCAGCAACGGCGGGGGGAACAATGAGCAGTTCTTC. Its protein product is CASNGGGNNEQFF.

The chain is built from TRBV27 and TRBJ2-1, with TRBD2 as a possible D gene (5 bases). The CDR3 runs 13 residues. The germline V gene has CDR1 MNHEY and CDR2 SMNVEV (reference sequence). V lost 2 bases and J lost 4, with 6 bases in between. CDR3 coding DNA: TGTGCCAGCAGTTTAGGACTTTACAATGAGCAGTTCTTC. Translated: CASSLGLYNEQFF.

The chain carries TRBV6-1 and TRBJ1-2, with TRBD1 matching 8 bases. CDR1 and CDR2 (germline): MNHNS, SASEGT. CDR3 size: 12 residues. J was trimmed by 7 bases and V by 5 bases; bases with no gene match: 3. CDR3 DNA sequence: TGTGCCAGCAGTAAGGACAGGGCTGGCTACACCTTC. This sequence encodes CASSKDRAGYTF.

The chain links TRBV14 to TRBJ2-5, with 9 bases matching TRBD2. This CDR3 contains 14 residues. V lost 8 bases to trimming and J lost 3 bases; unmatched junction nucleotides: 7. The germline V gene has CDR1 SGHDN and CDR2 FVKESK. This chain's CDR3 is CASRRTSAEETQYF. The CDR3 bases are TGTGCCAGCCGTCGGACTAGCGCGGAAGAGACCCAGTACTTC.

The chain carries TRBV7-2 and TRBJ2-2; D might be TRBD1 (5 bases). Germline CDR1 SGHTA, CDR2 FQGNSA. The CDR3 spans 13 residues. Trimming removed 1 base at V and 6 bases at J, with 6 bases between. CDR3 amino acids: CASSLDRSGELFF. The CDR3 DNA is TGTGCCAGCAGCTTAGACAGGTCCGGGGAGCTGTTTTTT.

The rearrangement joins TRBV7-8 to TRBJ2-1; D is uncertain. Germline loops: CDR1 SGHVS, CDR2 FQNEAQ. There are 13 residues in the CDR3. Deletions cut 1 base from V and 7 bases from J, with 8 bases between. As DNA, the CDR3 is TGTGCCAGCAGCTTAGATTCTAGGAATGAGCAGTTCTTC. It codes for CASSLDSRNEQFF.

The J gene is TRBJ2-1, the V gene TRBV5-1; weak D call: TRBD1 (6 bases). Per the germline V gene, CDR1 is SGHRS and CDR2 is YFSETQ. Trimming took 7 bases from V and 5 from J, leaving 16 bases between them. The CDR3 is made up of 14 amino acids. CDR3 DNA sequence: TGCGCCAGCTACCAAGGGGGAACTAACAATGAGCAGTTCTTC. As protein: CASYQGGTNNEQFF. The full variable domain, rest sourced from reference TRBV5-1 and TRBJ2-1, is KAGVTQTPRYLIKTRGQQVTLSCSPISGHRSVSWYQQTPGQGLQFLFEYFSETQRNKGNFPGRFSGRQFSNSRSEMNVSTLELGDSALYLCASYQGGTNNEQFFGPGTRLTVL.